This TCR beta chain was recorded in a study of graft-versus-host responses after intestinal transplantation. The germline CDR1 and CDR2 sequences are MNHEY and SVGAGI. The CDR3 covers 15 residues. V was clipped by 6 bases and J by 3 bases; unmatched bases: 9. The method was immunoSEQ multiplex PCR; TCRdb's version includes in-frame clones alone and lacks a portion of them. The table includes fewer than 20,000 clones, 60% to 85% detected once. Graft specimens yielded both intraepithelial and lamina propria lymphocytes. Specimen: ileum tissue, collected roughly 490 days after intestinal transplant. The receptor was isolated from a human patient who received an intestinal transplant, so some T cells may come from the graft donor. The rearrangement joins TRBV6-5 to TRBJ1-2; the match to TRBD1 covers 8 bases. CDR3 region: CASSFDGQGYYGYTF. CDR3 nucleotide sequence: TGTGCCAGCAGCTTCGATGGACAGGGCTACTATGGCTACACCTTC.